The clone carrying this T cell receptor (beta chain) has just a few counts. This sample stems from a study of blood T cell repertoires in COVID-19. As for the study in general: Donors in the United States, Italy and Spain gave samples during acute or convalescent COVID-19. T cells, B-cell-depleted T cells, or PBMCs provided the cDNA or gDNA that served as material.

This table comes from immunoSEQ multiplex PCR, and its TCRdb copy is limited to in-frame clones, with some not included. The sample holds under 200,000 clones, approximately 83% seen once. The V and J ends lost 5 bases and 2 bases, in that order; junction bases with no gene match: 3. There are 14 residues in the CDR3. Germline CDR1 MGHRA, CDR2 YSYEKL. Sequences were obtained from peripheral blood. The clonotype comes from a woman of 80 years or more with active or convalescent COVID-19. The chain carries TRBV4-1 and TRBJ2-7; 10 bases agree with TRBD1. The CDR3 nucleotides are TGCGCCAGCAGCGGGACAGGGGAAACCTACGAGCAGTACTTC. Translation gives CASSGTGETYEQYF.